This T cell receptor (beta chain) is drawn from a study of CD8+ T cells in alopecia areata. RNA extraction and reverse transcription yielded cDNA as sequencing template. The data were produced by immunoSEQ multiplex PCR, yet TCRdb's version contains in-frame clones alone and is incomplete. Of 85,000 to 110,000 clones detected, around 86% appear once; the ten largest clones hold approximately 10%. Treatment given: oral pan-JAK inhibitor, 5-10 mg twice daily. This CDR3 region has 12 residues. The V end lost 1 base, the J end lost 7 bases, and 7 bases lay between the germline ends. Germline V gene sequence: CDR1 LGHNT, CDR2 FRNRAP.

The receptor was isolated from a human donor with alopecia areata. The chain uses TRBV12-5 and TRBJ1-1, with D perhaps matching TRBD1 (5 bases). The source was CD8+ T cells sorted from blood, collected between weeks 30 and 35, from a patient treated with tofacitinib. CDR3 nucleotides: TGTGCTAGTGGTTTGGGAGACAGTGAAGCTTTCTTT. It translates to CASGLGDSEAFF.